This entry is about one TCR beta chain. This CDR3 has 15 amino acids. Per the germline V gene, CDR1 is MGHDK and CDR2 is SYGVNS. V lost 2 bases, J lost 5 bases, and 5 bases stayed unmatched. This sample was taken from a study of blood T cell repertoires in COVID-19. The overall study: Samples taken during acute and convalescent COVID-19 were collected in the United States, Italy and Spain. The cDNA or gDNA used as material had been derived from T cells, B-cell-depleted T cells, or PBMCs.

As processed by the authors: For nucleated cells, counts were estimated from reference gene primer amplification. The assay was immunoSEQ multiplex PCR, and TCRdb's table has in-frame clones only and misses some. V and J calls and clone size are given by that table; D and trimming were obtained from the DNA. The sample includes over 200,000 clones, around nine tenths of them seen just once. This TCR was recovered from a woman aged 60-70 years with acute or convalescent COVID-19. Sequencing was carried out using peripheral blood. The chain recombines TRBV25-1 with TRBJ2-5, with 10 bases matching TRBD2. DNA for the CDR3: TGTGCCAGCAGTGAAGAGCGGGGGGGCCCTGAGACCCAGTACTTC. Encoded protein: CASSEERGGPETQYF.